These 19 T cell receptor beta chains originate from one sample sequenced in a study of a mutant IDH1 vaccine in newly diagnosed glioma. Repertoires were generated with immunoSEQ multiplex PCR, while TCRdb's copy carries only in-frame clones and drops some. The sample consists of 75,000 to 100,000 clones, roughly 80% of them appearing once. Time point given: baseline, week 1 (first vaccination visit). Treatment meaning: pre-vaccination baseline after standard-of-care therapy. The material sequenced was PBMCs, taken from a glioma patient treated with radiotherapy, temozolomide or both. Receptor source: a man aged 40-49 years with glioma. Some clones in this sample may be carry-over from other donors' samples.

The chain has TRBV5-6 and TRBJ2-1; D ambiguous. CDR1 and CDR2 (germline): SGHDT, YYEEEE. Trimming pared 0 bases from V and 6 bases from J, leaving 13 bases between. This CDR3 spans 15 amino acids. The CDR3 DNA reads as TGTGCCAGCAGCTTGGTGTCCTTCGGTATCAATGAGCAGTTCTTC. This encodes CASSLVSFGINEQFF.

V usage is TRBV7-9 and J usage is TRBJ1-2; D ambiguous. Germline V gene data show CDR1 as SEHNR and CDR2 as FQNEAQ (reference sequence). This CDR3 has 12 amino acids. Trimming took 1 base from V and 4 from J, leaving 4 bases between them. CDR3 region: CASSLESYGYTF. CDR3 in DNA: TGTGCCAGCAGCTTAGAGTCCTATGGCTACACCTTC.

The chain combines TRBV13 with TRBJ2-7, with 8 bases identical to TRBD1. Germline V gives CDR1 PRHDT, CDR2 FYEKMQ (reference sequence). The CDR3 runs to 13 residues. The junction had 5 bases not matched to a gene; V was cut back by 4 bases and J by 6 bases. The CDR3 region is CASSSGQGLEQYF. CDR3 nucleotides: TGTGCCAGCAGCTCCGGACAGGGTCTCGAGCAGTACTTC.

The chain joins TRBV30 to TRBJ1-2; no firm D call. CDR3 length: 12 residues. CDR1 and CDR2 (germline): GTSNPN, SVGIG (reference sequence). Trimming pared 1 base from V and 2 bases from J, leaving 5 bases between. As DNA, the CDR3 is TGTGCCTGGAGTGGACAAAACTATGGCTACACCTTC. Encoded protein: CAWSGQNYGYTF.

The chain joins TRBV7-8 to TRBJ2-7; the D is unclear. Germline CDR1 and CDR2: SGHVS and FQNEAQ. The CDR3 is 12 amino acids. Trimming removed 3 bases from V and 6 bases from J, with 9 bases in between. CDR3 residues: CASSFVLTEQYF. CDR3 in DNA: TGTGCCAGCAGCTTCGTACTAACCGAGCAGTACTTC. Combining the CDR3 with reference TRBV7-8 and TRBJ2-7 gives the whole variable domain GAGVSQSPRYKVAKRGQDVALRCDPISGHVSLFWYQQALGQGPEFLTYFQNEAQLDKSGLPSDRFFAERPEGSVSTLKIQRTQQEDSAVYLCASSFVLTEQYFGPGTRLTVT.

CDR3 DNA: TGTGCCAGCAGTACAGATACTGGGGCCAACGTCCTGACTTTC. Translation gives CASSTDTGANVLTF. The chain links TRBV2 to TRBJ2-6; D gene ambiguous. V was cut by 5 bases and J by 2 bases, with 7 bases left in between. In germline, CDR1 is SNHLY, CDR2 FYNNEI. The CDR3 covers 14 residues. Based on the CDR3 plus reference TRBV2 and TRBJ2-6, the full variable domain is EPEVTQTPSHQVTQMGQEVILRCVPISNHLYFYWYRQILGQKVEFLVSFYNNEISEKSEIFDDQFSVERPDGSNFTLKIRSTKLEDSAMYFCASSTDTGANVLTFGAGSRLTVL.

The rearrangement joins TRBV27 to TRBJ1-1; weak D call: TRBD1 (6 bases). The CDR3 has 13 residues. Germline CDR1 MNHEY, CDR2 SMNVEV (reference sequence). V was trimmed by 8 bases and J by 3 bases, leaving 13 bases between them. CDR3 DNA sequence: TGTGCCAGCCGGACAGATTATTACACTGAAGCTTTCTTT. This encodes CASRTDYYTEAFF.

CDR3 in amino acids: CAWSALGVYEQYF. The CDR3, as DNA: TGTGCCTGGAGTGCCCTCGGGGTCTACGAGCAGTACTTC. The gene calls are TRBV30 and TRBJ2-7; perhaps TRBD2 as D (5 bases). Germline loops: CDR1 GTSNPN, CDR2 SVGIG (reference sequence). Trimming stripped 1 base from V and 3 bases from J, with 10 bases between. There are 13 residues in the CDR3.

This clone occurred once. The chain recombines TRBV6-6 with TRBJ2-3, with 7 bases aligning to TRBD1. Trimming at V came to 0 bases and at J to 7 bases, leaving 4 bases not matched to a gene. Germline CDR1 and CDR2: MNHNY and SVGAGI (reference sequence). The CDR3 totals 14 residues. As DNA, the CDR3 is TGTGCCAGCAGTTACTCAGACAGGGCGAATACGCAGTATTTT. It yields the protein CASSYSDRANTQYF.

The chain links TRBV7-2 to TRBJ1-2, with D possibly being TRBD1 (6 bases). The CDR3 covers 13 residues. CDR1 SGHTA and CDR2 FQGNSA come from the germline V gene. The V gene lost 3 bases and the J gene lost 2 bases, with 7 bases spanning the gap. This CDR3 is CASSLQGNYGYTF. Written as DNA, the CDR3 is TGTGCCAGCAGCTTGCAGGGGAACTATGGCTACACCTTC.

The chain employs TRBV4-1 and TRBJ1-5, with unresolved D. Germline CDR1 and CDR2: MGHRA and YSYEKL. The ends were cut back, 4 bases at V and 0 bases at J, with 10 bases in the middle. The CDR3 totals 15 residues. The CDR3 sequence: CASSPEPYSNQPQHF. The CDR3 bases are TGCGCCAGCAGCCCTGAGCCGTATAGCAATCAGCCCCAGCATTTT.

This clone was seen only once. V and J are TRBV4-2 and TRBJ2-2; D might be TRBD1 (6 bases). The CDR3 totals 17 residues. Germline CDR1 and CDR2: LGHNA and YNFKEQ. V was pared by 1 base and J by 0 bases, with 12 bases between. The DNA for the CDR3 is TGTGCCAGCAGCCAAGCAGGGGCGGGCGCGAACACCGGGGAGCTGTTTTTT. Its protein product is CASSQAGAGANTGELFF.

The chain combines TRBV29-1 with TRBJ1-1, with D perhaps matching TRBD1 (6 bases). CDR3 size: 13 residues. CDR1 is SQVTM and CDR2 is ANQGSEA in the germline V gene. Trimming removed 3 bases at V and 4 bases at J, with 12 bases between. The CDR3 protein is CSVDGGRGTEAFF. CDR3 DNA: TGCAGCGTTGACGGGGGGCGAGGCACTGAAGCTTTCTTT.

The CDR3 here is CSAAQGNEQYF. In DNA, the CDR3 is TGCAGTGCCGCACAGGGAAACGAGCAGTACTTC. The chain uses TRBV20-1 and TRBJ2-7, with a possible D match to TRBD1 (6 bases). The CDR3 runs 11 residues. V lost 6 bases to trimming and J lost 5 bases, with 11 bases between them. Germline values: CDR1 DFQATT, CDR2 SNEGSKA (reference sequence).

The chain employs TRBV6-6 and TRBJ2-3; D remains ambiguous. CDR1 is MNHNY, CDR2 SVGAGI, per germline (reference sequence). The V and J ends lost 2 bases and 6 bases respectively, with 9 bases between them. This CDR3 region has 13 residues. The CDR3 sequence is CASSYGPADTQYF. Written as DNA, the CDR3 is TGTGCCAGCAGTTACGGTCCAGCGGATACGCAGTATTTT.

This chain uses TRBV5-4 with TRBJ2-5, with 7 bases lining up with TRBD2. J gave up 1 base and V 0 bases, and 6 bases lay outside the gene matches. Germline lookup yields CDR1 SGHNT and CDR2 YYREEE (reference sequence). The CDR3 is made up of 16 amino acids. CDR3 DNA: TGTGCCAGCAGCTTGGGAAGCGGGGCCCGCCAAGAGACCCAGTACTTC. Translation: CASSLGSGARQETQYF.

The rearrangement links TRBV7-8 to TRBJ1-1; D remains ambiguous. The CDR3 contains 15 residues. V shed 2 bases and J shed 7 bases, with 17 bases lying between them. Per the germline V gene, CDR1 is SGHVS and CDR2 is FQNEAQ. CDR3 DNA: TGTGCCAGCAGCTTAAATACCGAGACTGGGCTTGAAGCTTTCTTT. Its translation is CASSLNTETGLEAFF.

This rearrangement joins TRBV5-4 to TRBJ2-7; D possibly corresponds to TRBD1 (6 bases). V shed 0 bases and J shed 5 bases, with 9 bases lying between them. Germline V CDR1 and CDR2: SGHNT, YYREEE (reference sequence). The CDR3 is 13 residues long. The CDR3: CASSLEQGDEQYF. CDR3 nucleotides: TGTGCCAGCAGCTTGGAACAGGGCGACGAGCAGTACTTC.

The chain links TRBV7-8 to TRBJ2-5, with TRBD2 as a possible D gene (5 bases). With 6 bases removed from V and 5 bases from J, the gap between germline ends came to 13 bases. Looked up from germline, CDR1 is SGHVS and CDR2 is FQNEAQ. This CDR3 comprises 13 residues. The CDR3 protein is CASSPMGVETQYF. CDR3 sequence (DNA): TGTGCCAGCAGTCCCATGGGAGTGGAGACCCAGTACTTC. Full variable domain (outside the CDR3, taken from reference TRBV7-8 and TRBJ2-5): GAGVSQSPRYKVAKRGQDVALRCDPISGHVSLFWYQQALGQGPEFLTYFQNEAQLDKSGLPSDRFFAERPEGSVSTLKIQRTQQEDSAVYLCASSPMGVETQYFGPGTRLLVL.